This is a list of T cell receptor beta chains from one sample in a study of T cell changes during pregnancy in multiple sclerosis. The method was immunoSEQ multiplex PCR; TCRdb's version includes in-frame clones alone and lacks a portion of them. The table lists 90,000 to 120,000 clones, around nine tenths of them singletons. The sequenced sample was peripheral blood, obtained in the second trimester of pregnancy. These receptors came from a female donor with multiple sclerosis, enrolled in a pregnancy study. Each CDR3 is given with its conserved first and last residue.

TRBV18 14 CASSRQKGDQPQHF
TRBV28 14 CASLAGGPMGEQYF
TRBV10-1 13 CASSERLDNEQFF
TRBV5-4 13 CAWDRGDGNTIYF
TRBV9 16 CASSLRQGTNTGELFF
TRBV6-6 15 CASSYSVPGPNTIYF
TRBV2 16 CASSTVGVGGNYGYTF
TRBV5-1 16 CASSQGVNQPLYEQYF
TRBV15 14 CATSGGQPAYEQYF
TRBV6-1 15 CASSPTGGLTDTQYF
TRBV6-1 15 CASERPTGRHGEQFF
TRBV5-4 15 CASSFGAGGDQPQHF
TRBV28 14 CASRDGGARTEAFF
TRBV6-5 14 CASREQGKVSGYTF
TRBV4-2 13 CASSQAMNTEAFF
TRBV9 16 CASSVTGTSGGDTQYF
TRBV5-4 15 CASSLGGSGPDTQYF
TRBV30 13 CAWSRGLNTEAFF
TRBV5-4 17 CASSRGSTGRPTGELFF
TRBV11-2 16 CASSPGTGGLPAGYTF
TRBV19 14 CASTAGQGAGGYTF
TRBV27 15 CASSPQGQLTNTIYF
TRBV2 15 CASSPSGRITHEQYF
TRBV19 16 CASKGIGTGVFTEAFF
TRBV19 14 CATQGAGRTYEQYF
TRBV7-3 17 CASSLRGGQVSYNEQFF
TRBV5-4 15 CASSLSTGHTGELFF
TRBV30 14 CAWSVYRGKYEQYF
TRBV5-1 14 CASSLGQGTSEQFF
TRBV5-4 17 CASSRKPGLVLAYEQYF
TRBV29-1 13 CSVEDGRGSPLHF
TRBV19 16 CASRDRVRRGANVLTF
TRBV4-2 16 CASSQDWVREGNEQFF
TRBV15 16 CATSRDVGQGLQPQHF
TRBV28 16 CASSPRGTSVYNEQFF
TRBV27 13 CASSPGFHYEQYF
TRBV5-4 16 CASSPERGGSTDTQYF
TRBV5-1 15 CASSGGGGIGNEQFF
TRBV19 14 CASSIWGSTDTQYF
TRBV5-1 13 CASRPGLSYEQYF
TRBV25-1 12 CASSEYMETQYF
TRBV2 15 CASSETRGRNYGYTF
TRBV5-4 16 CASSGSSGRAQETQYF
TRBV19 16 CASSIDGTGLDQPQHF
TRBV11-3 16 CASSSTGGTGYNEQFF
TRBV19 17 CASSILGQGMRSDTQYF
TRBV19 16 CASSIDPRGRRQPQHF
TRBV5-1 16 CASSGLLAGAGETQYF